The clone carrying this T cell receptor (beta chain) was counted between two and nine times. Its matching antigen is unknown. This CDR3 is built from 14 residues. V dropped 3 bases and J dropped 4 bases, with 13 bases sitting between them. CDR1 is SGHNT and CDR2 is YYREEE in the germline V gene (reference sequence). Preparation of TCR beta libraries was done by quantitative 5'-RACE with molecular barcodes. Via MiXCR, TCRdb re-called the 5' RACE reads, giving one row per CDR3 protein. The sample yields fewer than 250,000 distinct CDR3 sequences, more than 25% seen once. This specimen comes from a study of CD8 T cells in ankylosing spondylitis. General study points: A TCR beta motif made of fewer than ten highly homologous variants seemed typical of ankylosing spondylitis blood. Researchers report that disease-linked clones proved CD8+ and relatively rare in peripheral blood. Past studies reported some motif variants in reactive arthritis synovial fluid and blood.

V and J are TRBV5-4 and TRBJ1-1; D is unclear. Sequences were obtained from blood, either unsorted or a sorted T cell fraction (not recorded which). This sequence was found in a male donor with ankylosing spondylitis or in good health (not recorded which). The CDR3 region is CASSSVSGGTEAFF. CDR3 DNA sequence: TGTGCCAGCAGCTCCGTGTCGGGTGGCACTGAAGCTTTCTTT.